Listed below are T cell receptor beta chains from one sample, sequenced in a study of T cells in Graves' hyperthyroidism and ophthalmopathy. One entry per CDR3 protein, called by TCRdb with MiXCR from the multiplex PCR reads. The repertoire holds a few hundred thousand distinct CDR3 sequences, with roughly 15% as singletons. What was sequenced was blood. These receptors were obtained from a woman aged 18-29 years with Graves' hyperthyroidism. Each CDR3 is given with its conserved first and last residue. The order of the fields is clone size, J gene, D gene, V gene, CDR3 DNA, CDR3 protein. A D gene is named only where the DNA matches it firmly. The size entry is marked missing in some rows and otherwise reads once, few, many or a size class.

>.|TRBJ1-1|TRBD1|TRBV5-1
TGCGCCAGCAGCTTGGCCAGGGGGCAGGGATTAAACACTGAAGCTTTCTTT
CASSLARGQGLNTEAFF
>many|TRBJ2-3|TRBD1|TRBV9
TGTGCCAGCAGCCTCGGAGGACAGGGGGGGGATACGCAGTATTTT
CASSLGGQGGDTQYF
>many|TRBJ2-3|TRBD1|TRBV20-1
TGCAGTGCTACGATCAAGCCCGGGACAGGGGGGCGAGACATCCCCGGCCATACGCAGTATTTT
CSATIKPGTGGRDIPGHTQYF
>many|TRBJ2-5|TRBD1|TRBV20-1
TGCAGTGCGTCAGCCCCGGGACAGGGGAGGTTGGAGACCCAGTACTTC
CSASAPGQGRLETQYF
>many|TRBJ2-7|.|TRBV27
TGTGCCAGCAGTTTATTCCCCCCCTTACCGGGACGCTCCTACGAGCAGTACTTC
CASSLFPPLPGRSYEQYF
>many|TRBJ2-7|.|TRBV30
TGTGCCTGGAAATCTACCTCTTACGAGCAGTACTTC
CAWKSTSYEQYF
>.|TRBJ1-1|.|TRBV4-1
TGTGCCGGCAGCCAAGATGTAAACACTGAAGCTTTCTTT
CAGSQDVNTEAFF
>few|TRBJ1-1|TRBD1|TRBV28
TGTGCCAGCAGCACAGGGGGCATTGGTTCCCCTGAAGCTTTCTTT
CASSTGGIGSPEAFF
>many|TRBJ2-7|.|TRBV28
TGTGCCAGCAGTTCCCCGGCGCAGGTAGCCTACGAGCAGTACTTC
CASSSPAQVAYEQYF
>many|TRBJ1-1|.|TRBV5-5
TGTGCCAGCAGCTTCTACAGGGATAACACTGAAGCTTTCTTT
CASSFYRDNTEAFF
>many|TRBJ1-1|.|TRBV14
TGTGCCAGCAGCCATCTCGGGAGGGGGAACACTGAAGCTTTCTTT
CASSHLGRGNTEAFF
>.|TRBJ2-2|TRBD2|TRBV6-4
TGTGCCAGCAGTGCACTAGCGGGAGACACCGGGGAGCTGTTTTTT
CASSALAGDTGELFF
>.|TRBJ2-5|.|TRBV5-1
TGCGCCAGCAGCTGGGGGGGGACAGTCCAAGAGACCCAGTACTTC
CASSWGGTVQETQYF
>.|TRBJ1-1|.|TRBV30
TGTGCCTCCAGACAGGCCAGATTGGCTTTCTTT
CASRQARLAFF
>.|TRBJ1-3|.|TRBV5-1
TGCGCCAGCAGCTTGGCCGCGGGGCTCTCTGGAAACACCATATATTTT
CASSLAAGLSGNTIYF
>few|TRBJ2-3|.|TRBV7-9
TGTGCCAGCAGCTTACTCCGGGAGAGGGGCACAGATACGCAGTATTTT
CASSLLRERGTDTQYF
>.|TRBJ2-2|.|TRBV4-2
TGTGCCAGCAGCCAACACACAGGGAGAGCGAACACCGGGGAGCTGTTTTTT
CASSQHTGRANTGELFF
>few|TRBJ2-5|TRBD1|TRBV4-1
TGCGCCAGCAGCCAAGAGGGACAGGGGGCGCGAACCCAGTACTTC
CASSQEGQGARTQYF
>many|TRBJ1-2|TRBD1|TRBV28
TGTGCCAGCAGACCGCAGGGGGCCAGTGGCTACACCTTC
CASRPQGASGYTF
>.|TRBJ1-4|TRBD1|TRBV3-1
TGTGCCAGCAGCCAACCGGGACAGGGACGGGAAAAACTGTTTTTT
CASSQPGQGREKLFF